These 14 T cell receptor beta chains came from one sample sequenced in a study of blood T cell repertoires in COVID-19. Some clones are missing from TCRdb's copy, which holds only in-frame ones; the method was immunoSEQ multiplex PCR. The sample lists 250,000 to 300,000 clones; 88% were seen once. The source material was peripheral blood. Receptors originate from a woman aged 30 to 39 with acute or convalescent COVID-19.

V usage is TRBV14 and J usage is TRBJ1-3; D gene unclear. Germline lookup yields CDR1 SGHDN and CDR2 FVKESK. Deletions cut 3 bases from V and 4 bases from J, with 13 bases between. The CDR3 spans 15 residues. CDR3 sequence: CASSQQATGGNTIYF. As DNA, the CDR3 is TGTGCCAGCAGCCAGCAGGCGACGGGGGGAAACACCATATATTTT.

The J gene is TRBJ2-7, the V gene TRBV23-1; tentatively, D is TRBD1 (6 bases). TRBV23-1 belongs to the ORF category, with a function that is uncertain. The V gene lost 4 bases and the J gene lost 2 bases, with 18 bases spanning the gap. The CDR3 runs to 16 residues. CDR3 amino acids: CASSRDRFGDAYEQYF. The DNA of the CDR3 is TGCGCCAGCAGTCGAGACAGGTTTGGGGACGCCTACGAGCAGTACTTC.

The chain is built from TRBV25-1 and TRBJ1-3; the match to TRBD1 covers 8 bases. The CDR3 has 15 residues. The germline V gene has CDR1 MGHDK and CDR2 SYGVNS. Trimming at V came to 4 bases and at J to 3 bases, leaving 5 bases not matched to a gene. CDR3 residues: CASSARQGFGNTIYF. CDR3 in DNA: TGTGCCAGCAGTGCTAGACAGGGGTTTGGAAACACCATATATTTT. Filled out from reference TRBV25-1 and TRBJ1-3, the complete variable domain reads EADIYQTPRYLVIGTGKKITLECSQTMGHDKMYWYQQDPGMELHLIHYSYGVNSTEKGDLSSESTVSRIRTEHFPLTLESARPSHTSQYLCASSARQGFGNTIYFGEGSWLTVV.

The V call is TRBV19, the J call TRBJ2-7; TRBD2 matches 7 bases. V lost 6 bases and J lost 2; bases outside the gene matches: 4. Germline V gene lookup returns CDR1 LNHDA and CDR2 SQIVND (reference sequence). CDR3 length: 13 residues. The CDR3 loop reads CASSIGRTYEQYF. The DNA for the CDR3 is TGTGCCAGTAGCATCGGGAGGACCTACGAGCAGTACTTC. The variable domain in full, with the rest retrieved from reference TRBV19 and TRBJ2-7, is DGGITQSPKYLFRKEGQNVTLSCEQNLNHDAMYWYRQDPGQGLRLIYYSQIVNDFQKGDIAEGYSVSREKKESFPLTVTSAQKNPTAFYLCASSIGRTYEQYFGPGTRLTVT.

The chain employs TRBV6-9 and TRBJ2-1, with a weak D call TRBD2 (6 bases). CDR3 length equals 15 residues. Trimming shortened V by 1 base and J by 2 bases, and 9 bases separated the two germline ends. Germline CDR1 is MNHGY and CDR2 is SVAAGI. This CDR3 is CASSYWRGAYNEQFF. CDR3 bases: TGTGCCAGCAGTTATTGGAGGGGCGCCTACAATGAGCAGTTCTTC.

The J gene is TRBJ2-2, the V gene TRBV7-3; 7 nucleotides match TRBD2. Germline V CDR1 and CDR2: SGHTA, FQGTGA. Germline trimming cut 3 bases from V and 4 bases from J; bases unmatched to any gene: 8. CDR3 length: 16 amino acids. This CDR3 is CASSLNLGGSTGELFF. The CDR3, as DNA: TGTGCCAGCAGCTTGAACCTGGGGGGGTCCACCGGGGAGCTGTTTTTT.

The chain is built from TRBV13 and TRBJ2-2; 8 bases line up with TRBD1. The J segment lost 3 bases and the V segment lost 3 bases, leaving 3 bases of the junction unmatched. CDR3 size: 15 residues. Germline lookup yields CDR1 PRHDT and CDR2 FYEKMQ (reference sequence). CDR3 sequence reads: CASSLQGAYTGELFF. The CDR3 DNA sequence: TGTGCCAGCAGCTTGCAGGGGGCTTACACCGGGGAGCTGTTTTTT.

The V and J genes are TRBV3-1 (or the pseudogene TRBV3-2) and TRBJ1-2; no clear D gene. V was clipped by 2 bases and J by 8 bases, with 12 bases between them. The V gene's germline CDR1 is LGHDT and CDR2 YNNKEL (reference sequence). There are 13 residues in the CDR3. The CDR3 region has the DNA TGTGCCAGCAGCCAACGGGGAGGGTACGGCTACACCTTC. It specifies CASSQRGGYGYTF.

CDR3 DNA: TGTGCCAGCAGCCAAACTAGCGGGAGTAGATACGAGCAGTACTTC. Its protein product is CASSQTSGSRYEQYF. V and J are TRBV3-1 (or the pseudogene TRBV3-2) and TRBJ2-7; 11 nucleotides align to TRBD2. Germline V gives CDR1 LGHDT, CDR2 YNNKEL (reference sequence). The CDR3 length is 15 residues. V shed 2 bases and J 4 bases; nucleotides not matched to a gene: 4.

The CDR3 spells CASSLSWDRGPNEKLFF. CDR3 DNA: TGTGCCAGCAGCCTTAGCTGGGACAGGGGACCTAATGAAAAACTGTTTTTT. The chain recombines TRBV7-2 with TRBJ1-4, with TRBD1 matching 10 bases. Germline CDR1 and CDR2: SGHTA and FQGNSA. V dropped 5 bases and J dropped 3; count of bases not matched to a gene: 9. The CDR3 consists of 17 residues. Based on the CDR3 plus reference TRBV7-2 and TRBJ1-4, the full variable domain is GAGVSQSPSNKVTEKGKDVELRCDPISGHTALYWYRQSLGQGLEFLIYFQGNSAPDKSGLPSDRFSAERTGGSVSTLTIQRTQQEDSAVYLCASSLSWDRGPNEKLFFGSGTQLSVL.

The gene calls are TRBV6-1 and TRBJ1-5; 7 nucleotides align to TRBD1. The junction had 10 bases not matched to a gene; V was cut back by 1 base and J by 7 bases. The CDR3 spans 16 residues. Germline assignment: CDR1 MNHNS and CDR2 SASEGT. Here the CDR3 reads CASSEVTGVVGQPQHF. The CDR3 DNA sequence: TGTGCCAGCAGTGAAGTAACAGGGGTGGTAGGGCAGCCCCAGCATTTT.

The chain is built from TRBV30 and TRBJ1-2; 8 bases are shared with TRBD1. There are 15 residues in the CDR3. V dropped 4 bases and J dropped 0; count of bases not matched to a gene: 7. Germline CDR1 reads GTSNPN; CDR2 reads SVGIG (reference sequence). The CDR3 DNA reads TGTGCCTGGACCAAAGGACAGGGAGCTAACTATGGCTACACCTTC. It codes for CAWTKGQGANYGYTF.

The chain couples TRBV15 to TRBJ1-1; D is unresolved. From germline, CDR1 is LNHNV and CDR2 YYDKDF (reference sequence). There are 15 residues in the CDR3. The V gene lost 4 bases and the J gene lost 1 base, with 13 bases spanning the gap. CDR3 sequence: CATSTPSNKNTEAFF. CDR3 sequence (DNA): TGTGCCACCAGCACCCCATCGAACAAGAACACTGAAGCTTTCTTT.

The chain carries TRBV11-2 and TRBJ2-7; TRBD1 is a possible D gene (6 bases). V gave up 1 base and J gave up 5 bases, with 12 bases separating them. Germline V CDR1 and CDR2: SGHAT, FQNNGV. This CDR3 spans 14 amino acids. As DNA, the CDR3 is TGTGCCAGCAGCTTAGGCAGGGGCGCCCACGAGCAGTACTTC. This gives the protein CASSLGRGAHEQYF.